Listed below are T cell receptor beta chains from one sample, sequenced in a study of beta chain features in type 1 diabetes. The assay was immunoSEQ multiplex PCR, and TCRdb's table has in-frame clones only and misses some. In the table there are 130,000 to 150,000 clones, roughly 7.2% of which are singletons. Source material: central memory CD4+ T cells from blood. The receptors shown here come from a woman aged 25 to 39 in good health. Both conserved end residues are part of each CDR3. Each record gives: V gene, D gene, J gene, clone size, CDR3 DNA, CDR3 protein. A D gene is named only where the DNA matches it firmly. Size values are once, few and many counts, or a class for expanded clones, and some rows have none.

>TRBV7-9|NA|TRBJ2-5|NA
TGTGCCAGCAGCTTAGGATTTGCGGCAGTCCAAGAGACCCAGTACTTC
CASSLGFAAVQETQYF
>TRBV5-4|TRBD2|TRBJ2-5|many
TGTGCCAGCAGCACACTAGCGGGAGGACAAGAGACCCAGTACTTC
CASSTLAGGQETQYF
>TRBV7-2|NA|TRBJ2-7|many
TGTGCCAGCAGCTTAGGTGGAGGGGGCAAGGAGCAGTACTTC
CASSLGGGGKEQYF
>TRBV4-2|TRBD2|TRBJ2-3|many
TGTGCCAGCAAATTGGGAGCTAGCGGGAGCTCAGATACGCAGTATTTT
CASKLGASGSSDTQYF
>TRBV29-1|NA|TRBJ2-5|many
TGCAGCGTTGACAGGGGTGGAGAAGAGACCCAGTACTTC
CSVDRGGEETQYF
>TRBV7-6|TRBD1|TRBJ2-7|NA
TGTGCCAGCAGCTTAGCCGCAGGGACAGGGAATTCATACGAGCAGTACTTC
CASSLAAGTGNSYEQYF
>TRBV19|TRBD1|TRBJ2-5|NA
TGTGCCAGTAGTATTTACCGGACAGGGCTTGAGACCCAGTACTTC
CASSIYRTGLETQYF
>TRBV30|NA|TRBJ2-4|few
TGTGCCTGGAGTCAACGACTAGACCTAGCCAAAAACATTCAGTACTTC
CAWSQRLDLAKNIQYF
>TRBV6-6|NA|TRBJ1-5|few
TGTGCCAGCAACAGGGATATTGGTCAGCCCCAGCATTTT
CASNRDIGQPQHF
>TRBV6-1|TRBD2|TRBJ2-2|NA
TGTGCCAGCAGCGAACTAGCGGGAGGGCCGGGCACCGGGGAGCTGTTTTTT
CASSELAGGPGTGELFF
>TRBV30|NA|TRBJ2-3|NA
TGTGCCTGGAGTGTACGTGGGTCAGGGCTGACAGATACGCAGTATTTT
CAWSVRGSGLTDTQYF
>TRBV7-2|TRBD2|TRBJ2-1|NA
TGTGCCAGCAGCTCTACGGGGAGGGGCTCCTACAATGAGCAGTTCTTC
CASSSTGRGSYNEQFF
>TRBV28|TRBD1|TRBJ1-1|few
TGTGCCAGCAGTAACAGGGGTGCGAACACTGAAGCTTTCTTT
CASSNRGANTEAFF
>TRBV11-2|NA|TRBJ2-1|few
TGTGCCAGCACCCACTACAATGAGCAGTTCTTC
CASTHYNEQFF
>TRBV5-1|NA|TRBJ2-6|NA
TGCGCCAGCTCCAATCCAGGGGCTGGGGCCAACGTCCTGACTTTC
CASSNPGAGANVLTF
>TRBV7-3|NA|TRBJ2-5|few
TGTGCCAGCAGCACGACAGCCAGAGAGACCCAGTACTTC
CASSTTARETQYF
>TRBV29-1|NA|TRBJ1-2|NA
TGCAGCGTTGAGGGGAGTGGGGGGATACCTAACTATGGCTACACCTTC
CSVEGSGGIPNYGYTF
>TRBV7-9|NA|TRBJ2-7|few
TGTGCCAGCAGCTTAGCGGGGGGGCTCGAGCAGTACTTC
CASSLAGGLEQYF
>TRBV30|TRBD1|TRBJ2-1|few
TGTGCCTGGGGACAGGGGCCGGTCAATGAGCAGTTCTTC
CAWGQGPVNEQFF
>TRBV28|NA|TRBJ1-5|many
TGTGCCAGCGCAATAGAGGGCAATCAGCCCCAGCATTTT
CASAIEGNQPQHF